Shown below are 29 T cell receptor beta chains from a single sample sequenced in a study of monozygotic twins with inflammatory bowel disease. TCRdb reprocessed the 5' RACE reads and stores each CDR3 protein as one record, lacking DNA. This sample's clone table lists over 150,000 distinct CDR3 sequences. Sequenced input: blood. The receptor source for this set is a human donor with ulcerative colitis or Crohn's disease, or a healthy co-twin of an affected twin (not recorded which).

The V call is TRBV11-1, the J call TRBJ2-3; there is no DNA to check the TCRdb D call of TRBD1. Germline V lookup: CDR1 SGHAT, CDR2 FQDESV (reference sequence). This CDR3 spans 15 amino acids. The CDR3 sequence is CASSHGQGGTDTQYF.

This rearrangement joins TRBV24-1 to TRBJ2-7; TCRdb gives TRBD2 as the D gene, but with no DNA this cannot be confirmed. This CDR3 comprises 12 residues. Germline V gene data show CDR1 as KGHDR and CDR2 as SFDVKD. The CDR3 sequence is CATGTDLGVQYF.

CDR3: CASGLVKGDEQFF. The chain has TRBV12-5 and TRBJ2-1; absent DNA, TCRdb's TRBD1 call cannot be checked. Germline lookup yields CDR1 LGHNT and CDR2 FRNRAP. The CDR3 consists of 13 residues.

This chain connects TRBV7-2 to TRBJ1-3; TCRdb calls TRBD1, which cannot be checked without DNA. The CDR3 totals 14 residues. Germline lookup yields CDR1 SGHTA and CDR2 FQGNSA. CDR3 sequence reads: CASSPQGGRNTIYF.

V is TRBV20-1 and J is TRBJ2-5; as DNA is missing, the TRBD2 call by TCRdb cannot be tested. CDR3 length equals 14 residues. Germline CDR1 is DFQATT and CDR2 is SNEGSKA (reference sequence). The CDR3 is CSATSGWYQETQYF.

This CDR3 is CASSLKGSTDTQYF. The V gene is TRBV5-6, the J gene TRBJ2-3. In germline, CDR1 is SGHDT, CDR2 YYEEEE. The CDR3 loop spans 14 amino acids.

The V and J genes are TRBV18 and TRBJ2-7; TCRdb designates TRBD1, a call that cannot be tested without DNA. Germline lookup yields CDR1 KGHSH and CDR2 LQKENI. The CDR3 runs to 15 residues. The CDR3 loop is CASSPSEGGVYEQYF.

The genes are TRBV5-1 and TRBJ1-2; the D call from TCRdb, TRBD1, cannot be confirmed without DNA. The CDR3 length is 18 residues. Germline CDR1 is SGHRS and CDR2 is YFSETQ. CDR3 amino acids: CASSFDPLGQGSSYGYTF.

The chain has TRBV12-3 or TRBV12-4 and TRBJ1-3; the D call from TCRdb, TRBD1, cannot be confirmed without DNA. The CDR3 has 14 residues. CDR3 sequence reads: CASTLSGGLNTIYF.

The chain is built from TRBV5-1 and TRBJ2-1; TCRdb gives TRBD2 as the D gene, but with no DNA this cannot be confirmed. The CDR3 is made up of 13 amino acids. Germline CDR1 reads SGHRS; CDR2 reads YFSETQ. CDR3: CASSRGGLNEQFF.

This chain joins TRBV15 and TRBJ1-5; without DNA, the TCRdb call of TRBD1 cannot be checked. The CDR3 is made up of 15 amino acids. The germline V gene has CDR1 LNHNV and CDR2 YYDKDF (reference sequence). The CDR3: CATSRKGQGYQPQHF. The complete variable domain, with remaining parts taken from reference TRBV15 and TRBJ1-5, reads DAMVIQNPRYQVTQFGKPVTLSCSQTLNHNVMYWYQQKSSQAPKLLFHYYDKDFNNEADTPDNFQSRRPNTSFCFLDIRSPGLGDTAMYLCATSRKGQGYQPQHFGDGTRLSIL.

The chain couples TRBV20-1 to TRBJ2-1; no DNA is available, so the TRBD1 call from TCRdb remains unchecked. The CDR3 is 13 amino acids. Germline CDR1 reads DFQATT; CDR2 reads SNEGSKA (reference sequence). This CDR3 is CSARRDSYNEQFF.

The chain's CDR3 is CASSRGREKLFF. The rearrangement joins TRBV4-2 to TRBJ1-4. Germline CDR1 LGHNA, CDR2 YNFKEQ. The CDR3 runs 12 residues.

The V and J genes are TRBV4-2 and TRBJ1-5; TCRdb's D gene call, TRBD1, goes unchecked for lack of DNA. The CDR3 is made up of 18 amino acids. In germline, CDR1 is LGHNA, CDR2 YNFKEQ. The CDR3 here is CASSQIGAELYSNQPQHF.

V usage is TRBV20-1 and J usage is TRBJ2-1; no DNA is available, so the TRBD1 call from TCRdb remains unchecked. From germline, CDR1 is DFQATT and CDR2 SNEGSKA (reference sequence). This CDR3 is 15 amino acids long. The CDR3: CSAHPPGQGRNEQFF.

The CDR3 here is CASSTSGRGNEQFF. The gene calls are TRBV28 and TRBJ2-1; TCRdb outputs TRBD2, but without DNA this stays unchecked. This CDR3 spans 14 amino acids. The germline gives CDR1 MDHEN, CDR2 SYDVKM.

The gene calls are TRBV7-9 and TRBJ2-7; TCRdb's D call, TRBD1, is unchecked because there is no DNA. The V gene's germline CDR1 is SEHNR and CDR2 FQNEAQ (reference sequence). CDR3 length: 14 residues. The CDR3 sequence: CASSSRDRGYEQYF.

This chain joins TRBV5-1 and TRBJ2-2; TCRdb outputs TRBD2, but without DNA this stays unchecked. CDR1 SGHRS and CDR2 YFSETQ come from the germline V gene. This CDR3 comprises 16 residues. The CDR3 region is CASSGLAGTNTGELFF.

The chain employs TRBV15 and TRBJ2-7; there is no DNA to check the TCRdb D call of TRBD1. Germline loops: CDR1 LNHNV, CDR2 YYDKDF (reference sequence). The CDR3 has 14 residues. The chain's CDR3 is CATSSGTAIYEQYF.

The rearrangement uses TRBV20-1 and TRBJ2-1; TCRdb outputs TRBD1, but without DNA this stays unchecked. The CDR3 contains 15 residues. The germline gives CDR1 DFQATT, CDR2 SNEGSKA (reference sequence). CDR3 protein: CSARDVGASYNEQFF.

This rearrangement joins TRBV11-2 to TRBJ2-1; TCRdb proposes TRBD2, but this gene call is untestable without DNA. The germline V gene encodes CDR1 SGHAT and CDR2 FQNNGV. The CDR3 contains 15 residues. The CDR3 sequence is CASSSLAGDLNEQFF.

V usage is TRBV11-3 and J usage is TRBJ2-6; TCRdb gives TRBD2 as the D gene, but with no DNA this cannot be confirmed. Per the germline V gene, CDR1 is SGHNT and CDR2 is YENEEA. The CDR3 runs to 16 residues. The CDR3 loop is CASSFGTTPGANVLTF.

The genes are TRBV18 and TRBJ1-4; TCRdb proposes TRBD1, but this gene call is untestable without DNA. The CDR3 runs 15 residues. The germline CDR1 and CDR2 sequences are KGHSH and LQKENI. The CDR3 here is CASSPQARANEKLFF.

The chain employs TRBV6-4 and TRBJ1-1; TCRdb's assignment of TRBD1 cannot be checked, as there is no DNA. Germline CDR1 reads MRHNA; CDR2 reads SNTAGT. This CDR3 is 13 amino acids long. This CDR3 is CASSDGTNTEAFF.

This chain uses TRBV27 with TRBJ2-1; TCRdb's D call, TRBD2, is unchecked because there is no DNA. Germline values: CDR1 MNHEY, CDR2 SMNVEV (reference sequence). This CDR3 is built from 14 residues. CDR3 residues: CASSLKRTWNEQFF.

The rearrangement joins TRBV9 to TRBJ2-4; the D gene TCRdb calls, TRBD2, cannot be checked with no DNA. This CDR3 region has 15 residues. CDR1 is SGDLS and CDR2 is YYNGEE in the germline V gene. CDR3 residues: CASSIGLAGKNIQYF.

The V gene is TRBV19, the J gene TRBJ1-4; TCRdb picks TRBD1, but there is no DNA to check that call. This CDR3 spans 14 amino acids. Germline lookup yields CDR1 LNHDA and CDR2 SQIVND (reference sequence). Here the CDR3 reads CASTGDRGNEKLFF. Together with reference TRBV19 and TRBJ1-4, the CDR3 gives the full variable domain: DGGITQSPKYLFRKEGQNVTLSCEQNLNHDAMYWYRQDPGQGLRLIYYSQIVNDFQKGDIAEGYSVSREKKESFPLTVTSAQKNPTAFYLCASTGDRGNEKLFFGSGTQLSVL.

This chain links TRBV19 with TRBJ1-1. CDR1 and CDR2 from the germline V gene are LNHDA and SQIVND (reference sequence). The CDR3 totals 13 residues. The CDR3 here is CASRLEGNTEAFF.

This chain joins TRBV27 and TRBJ2-1; as DNA is missing, the TRBD2 call by TCRdb cannot be tested. CDR3 length equals 12 residues. In germline, CDR1 is MNHEY, CDR2 SMNVEV (reference sequence). CDR3 amino acids: CASSPLAGGEFF.